The 28 T cell receptor beta chains below were found in one sample sequenced in a study of T cell repertoires in ileal Crohn's disease. Data came from immunoSEQ multiplex PCR; TCRdb stores just in-frame clones and leaves some out. The sample gives 8,500 to 14,000 clones, under 80% of which show up once; around 4.7% is in the top ten. Sequences were obtained from ileal tissue. These receptors all come from an adult with Crohn's disease.

In this sample, this clone turned up a few times. The chain links TRBV12-5 to TRBJ2-1; a possible D gene is TRBD1 (5 bases). This CDR3 contains 15 residues. CDR1 is LGHNT, CDR2 FRNRAP, per germline. Trimming shortened V by 2 bases and J by 1 base, and 9 bases separated the two germline ends. CDR3 in amino acids: CASGLTQGSYNEQFF. CDR3 sequence (DNA): TGTGCTAGTGGTTTGACCCAGGGATCCTACAATGAGCAGTTCTTC.

This clone has a handful of counts. The CDR3 DNA is TGTGCCAGCAGCCTGGTGTTTCGGGGACAGGGGGCCAACTATGGCTACACCTTC. Protein product: CASSLVFRGQGANYGYTF. The rearrangement uses TRBV5-4 and TRBJ1-2; 12 nucleotides align to TRBD1. Looked up from germline, CDR1 is SGHNT and CDR2 is YYREEE (reference sequence). V lost 4 bases, J lost 2 bases, and 12 bases stayed unmatched. This CDR3 comprises 18 residues.

The V gene is TRBV11-1, the J gene TRBJ2-1, with D hard to call. There are 11 residues in the CDR3. Germline V lookup: CDR1 SGHAT, CDR2 FQDESV (reference sequence). The germline V and J ends were trimmed by 8 bases and 6 bases, with 8 bases remaining between them. The CDR3 DNA sequence: TGTGCCAGCGAAAACAGCAATGAGCAGTTCTTC. Amino acids: CASENSNEQFF. Variable domain in full (rest from reference TRBV11-1 and TRBJ2-1): EAEVAQSPRYKITEKSQAVAFWCDPISGHATLYWYRQILGQGPELLVQFQDESVVDDSQLPKDRFSAERLKGVDSTLKIQPAELGDSAMYLCASENSNEQFFGPGTRLTVL.

The J gene is TRBJ1-2, the V gene TRBV6-5; 8 bases align to TRBD1. This CDR3 contains 14 residues. With 5 bases clipped from V and 8 bases from J, the junction kept 10 bases outside the gene matches. CDR1 and CDR2 from the germline V gene are MNHEY and SVGAGI. CDR3 residues: CASSGIQGAKGYTF. The DNA of the CDR3 is TGTGCCAGCAGTGGAATCCAGGGGGCGAAGGGCTACACCTTC.

The chain links TRBV19 to TRBJ2-7; perhaps TRBD1 as D (6 bases). The CDR3 is 15 amino acids. CDR1 and CDR2 from the germline V gene are LNHDA and SQIVND (reference sequence). Trimming removed 1 base from V and 3 bases from J, with 13 bases in between. CDR3 nucleotide sequence: TGTGCCAGTAGTATAGGTGGACAGAAGAGCTACGAGCAGTACTTC. Translating it yields CASSIGGQKSYEQYF.

In this sample, this clone turned up a few times. The rearrangement joins TRBV4-3 to TRBJ2-1; the D is unclear. The CDR3 totals 17 residues. Germline lookup yields CDR1 LGHNA and CDR2 YSLEER. V was trimmed by 0 bases and J by 6 bases, leaving 18 bases between them. The CDR3 loop is CASSQDRSGAKSNEQFF. CDR3 DNA: TGCGCCAGCAGCCAAGATCGATCGGGTGCGAAATCCAATGAGCAGTTCTTC.

The V call is TRBV7-7, the J call TRBJ2-5, with 9 bases fitting TRBD2. Per germline, CDR1 SSHAT and CDR2 FNYEAQ (reference sequence). Trimming took 6 bases from V and 5 from J; bases not matched to a gene: 7. CDR3 size: 14 residues. The CDR3: CASSHSGGGETQYF. In DNA, the CDR3 is TGTGCCAGCAGTCATAGCGGGGGCGGGGAGACCCAGTACTTC.

V and J are TRBV18 and TRBJ2-7; a weak D match, TRBD1 (6 bases). Germline loops: CDR1 KGHSH, CDR2 LQKENI. The CDR3 covers 13 residues. V dropped 4 bases and J dropped 6 bases, with 13 bases sitting between them. Here the CDR3 DNA reads TGTGCCAGCTCACGGACGGACAGCTCCGAGCAGTACTTC. Protein product: CASSRTDSSEQYF. Full variable domain (rest looked up from reference TRBV18 and TRBJ2-7): NAGVMQNPRHLVRRRGQEARLRCSPMKGHSHVYWYRQLPEEGLKFMVYLQKENIIDESGMPKERFSAEFPKEGPSILRIQQVVRGDSAAYFCASSRTDSSEQYFGPGTRLTVT.

J is TRBJ2-2 and V is TRBV4-3; 12 nucleotides match TRBD2. This CDR3 region has 16 residues. The trim removed 4 bases at V and 7 bases at J, leaving 7 bases unmatched. Per germline, CDR1 LGHNA and CDR2 YSLEER. CDR3 protein: CASSPSGGANSGELFF. CDR3 nucleotide sequence: TGCGCCAGCAGCCCTAGCGGGGGGGCCAATAGCGGGGAGCTGTTTTTT.

In its sample, this clone was seen a few times. The chain combines TRBV9 with TRBJ2-2; 8 bases are shared with TRBD2. The V and J ends lost 0 bases and 6 bases, in that order; junction bases with no gene match: 10. The CDR3 is 17 amino acids. CDR1 is SGDLS and CDR2 is YYNGEE in the germline V gene. The DNA for the CDR3 is TGTGCCAGCAGCGTAGGCCCAGCGGGGGTTGGGGCCGGGGAGCTGTTTTTT. Its protein is CASSVGPAGVGAGELFF.

This clone has only one observation. This chain joins TRBV27 and TRBJ2-7, with TRBD1 matching over 8 bases. V shed 2 bases, J shed 3 bases, and the junction held 6 bases outside the gene matches. The V gene's germline CDR1 is MNHEY and CDR2 SMNVEV (reference sequence). The CDR3 extends over 15 amino acids. The CDR3 bases are TGTGCCAGCAGTTTAACCCTGGGGACAGGCTACGAGCAGTACTTC. Translating gives CASSLTLGTGYEQYF.

This clone appeared a few times. This chain uses TRBV7-2 with TRBJ2-7; TRBD1 matches at 8 bases. There are 15 residues in the CDR3. J lost 2 bases, V lost 3 bases, and 6 bases had no gene match. Germline CDR1 reads SGHTA; CDR2 reads FQGNSA. The CDR3 nucleotides read TGTGCCAGCAGCTTTTCGGGCAGGGGGCCCTACGAGCAGTACTTC. Residues: CASSFSGRGPYEQYF.

This clone was recorded only once. This chain links TRBV7-3 with TRBJ2-3; TRBD2 matches 11 bases. CDR3 size: 17 residues. Germline trimming cut 5 bases from V and 6 bases from J; bases unmatched to any gene: 13. From germline, CDR1 is SGHTA and CDR2 FQGTGA. The CDR3: CASSPRLAGLQGDTQYF. The CDR3 bases are TGTGCCAGCAGCCCAAGACTAGCGGGGTTACAAGGGGATACGCAGTATTTT.

With regard to this clone: The sample contains more than one DNA sequence encoding this CDR3. The chain uses TRBV19 and TRBJ2-7; D may be TRBD2 (5 bases). V gave up 2 bases and J gave up 4 bases, with 15 bases separating them. This CDR3 has 15 residues. CDR1 LNHDA and CDR2 SQIVND come from the germline V gene (reference sequence). In DNA form, the CDR3 reads TGTGCCAGTAGTATAAGGAGGACCCGAGGGTACGAGCAGTACTTC. As protein: CASSIRRTRGYEQYF.

The V and J genes are TRBV10-1 and TRBJ2-2; D not resolved. The germline gives CDR1 WNHNN, CDR2 SYGVQD (reference sequence). V shed 2 bases and J shed 5 bases, with 9 bases lying between them. The length of the CDR3 is 14 residues. The CDR3 coding sequence is TGCGCCAGCAGTGAGATCCTAGAAACCGGGGAGCTGTTTTTT. Its protein is CASSEILETGELFF.

The gene calls are TRBV6-6 and TRBJ2-7; 11 bases line up with TRBD1. Germline trimming cut 6 bases from V and 4 bases from J; bases unmatched to any gene: 5. Per the germline V gene, CDR1 is MNHNY and CDR2 is SVGAGI (reference sequence). There are 14 residues in the CDR3. CDR3 coding DNA: TGTGCCAGCAGAGCCGGGGACAGGGGGTACGAGCAGTACTTC. Its protein product is CASRAGDRGYEQYF.

The CDR3, as DNA: TGTGCCAGTAGTTTCGACAGGGGGCGGGATGGCTACACCTTC. Translating it yields CASSFDRGRDGYTF. This chain links TRBV19 with TRBJ1-2; 10 nucleotides line up with TRBD1. This CDR3 is built from 14 residues. V gave up 5 bases and J gave up 6 bases; unmatched junction bases: 6. Germline lookup yields CDR1 LNHDA and CDR2 SQIVND (reference sequence).

The rearrangement joins TRBV29-1 to TRBJ1-4; 10 bases are a match to TRBD1. Per germline, CDR1 SQVTM and CDR2 ANQGSEA. The CDR3 runs to 14 residues. Losses at the gene ends were 7 bases for V and 4 bases for J; bases not matched to a gene: 6. The CDR3 loop reads CSAVGQGGNEKLFF. The DNA of the CDR3 is TGCAGCGCGGTAGGACAGGGGGGTAATGAAAAACTGTTTTTT.

The rearrangement joins TRBV6-1 to TRBJ1-6, with 9 bases that match TRBD1. The J segment lost 9 bases and the V segment lost 3 bases, leaving 9 bases of the junction unmatched. CDR1 is MNHNS, CDR2 SASEGT, per germline. This CDR3 has 16 amino acids. This CDR3 reads CASSEVPGTGFSPLHF. DNA for the CDR3: TGTGCCAGCAGTGAGGTGCCGGGGACAGGGTTTTCACCCCTCCACTTT.

This chain joins TRBV6-1 and TRBJ2-5, with 7 bases lining up with TRBD2. V trimming: 4 bases; J trimming: 5 bases; junction bases outside the gene matches: 7. This CDR3 region has 14 residues. Germline assignment: CDR1 MNHNS and CDR2 SASEGT. CDR3 loop: CASSGVQGGETQYF. CDR3 bases: TGTGCCAGCAGTGGGGTCCAGGGAGGGGAGACCCAGTACTTC.

The chain recombines TRBV5-4 with TRBJ1-4; 10 bases fit TRBD1. Germline V gives CDR1 SGHNT, CDR2 YYREEE (reference sequence). The length of the CDR3 is 13 residues. The V and J ends lost 4 bases and 8 bases, in that order; junction bases with no gene match: 2. The CDR3 DNA follows: TGTGCCAGCAGCCCGGACAGGGGGGAAAAACTGTTTTTT. This codes for CASSPDRGEKLFF.

The rearrangement joins TRBV4-2 to TRBJ2-1, with 15 bases aligning to TRBD2. The V and J ends lost 4 bases and 8 bases, in that order; junction bases with no gene match: 15. This CDR3 contains 19 residues. Per the germline V gene, CDR1 is LGHNA and CDR2 is YNFKEQ. CDR3 region: CASSLREGTSGGRVDEQFF. The CDR3 DNA sequence: TGTGCCAGCAGCCTTCGAGAGGGGACTAGCGGGGGGCGGGTCGATGAGCAGTTCTTC.

V gene TRBV9 combines with J gene TRBJ1-5; D remains unclear. Germline values: CDR1 SGDLS, CDR2 YYNGEE. The V and J ends lost 0 bases and 2 bases respectively, with 6 bases between them. The CDR3 totals 14 residues. CDR3 DNA: TGTGCCAGCAGCGTAGGCCAGGGCAATCAGCCCCAGCATTTT. Translation: CASSVGQGNQPQHF. Full variable domain (missing parts from reference TRBV9 and TRBJ1-5): DSGVTQTPKHLITATGQRVTLRCSPRSGDLSVYWYQQSLDQGLQFLIQYYNGEERAKGNILERFSAQQFPDLHSELNLSSLELGDSALYFCASSVGQGNQPQHFGDGTRLSIL.

The V call is TRBV6-5, the J call TRBJ1-3; D is uncertain. The germline CDR1 and CDR2 sequences are MNHEY and SVGAGI. The V gene lost 5 bases and the J gene lost 0 bases, with 11 bases spanning the gap. The CDR3 has 15 amino acids. The CDR3: CASSPRGNSGNTIYF. As DNA, the CDR3 is TGTGCCAGCAGTCCTCGGGGAAACTCTGGAAACACCATATATTTT.

This clone was seen a single time. The rearrangement links TRBV6-1 to TRBJ2-5, with D perhaps matching TRBD2 (6 bases). The length of the CDR3 is 15 residues. Per germline, CDR1 MNHNS and CDR2 SASEGT. V was clipped by 4 bases and J by 5 bases, with 17 bases between them. DNA of the CDR3: TGTGCCAGCAGTGTTATGTCCGGGGCGGGGGAGACCCAGTACTTC. This translates into CASSVMSGAGETQYF.

The chain combines TRBV30 with TRBJ2-3; weak D call: TRBD2 (5 bases). This CDR3 contains 15 residues. Germline values: CDR1 GTSNPN, CDR2 SVGIG (reference sequence). The CDR3 is CAHPASSPGTDTQYF. CDR3 nucleotides: TGTGCACACCCAGCCTCTAGCCCCGGCACAGATACGCAGTATTTT.

About this clone: The same CDR3 can be traced to other DNA sequences in this sample. V gene TRBV9 combines with J gene TRBJ1-4; 7 bases fit TRBD1. The V gene end was trimmed by 1 base and the J gene end by 10 bases; junction bases not matched to a gene: 1. The CDR3 has 12 residues. Germline assignment: CDR1 SGDLS and CDR2 YYNGEE. CDR3 sequence: CASSVQGGKLFF. In DNA, the CDR3 is TGTGCCAGCAGCGTACAGGGGGGAAAACTGTTTTTT.

This clone was picked up a small number of times. The rearrangement links TRBV10-1 to TRBJ2-7; no reliable D call. This CDR3 has 15 residues. The V gene's germline CDR1 is WNHNN and CDR2 SYGVQD (reference sequence). V was shortened by 0 bases and J by 2 bases, with 11 bases between the two germline ends. CDR3 residues: CASSESELATYEQYF. For the CDR3, the DNA is TGCGCCAGCAGTGAGTCGGAGTTAGCCACCTACGAGCAGTACTTC.